This TCR beta chain came from a study of Graves' ophthalmopathy and Graves' hyperthyroidism. Ophthalmopathy in the donors was of moderate-to-severe activity, with CAS ≥3, NOSPECS ≥4 and duration under 3 months. Diagnosis used clinical symptoms, serum thyroxine, TRAb, thyroid ultrasound and orbital computed tomography. Trimming took 0 bases from V and 7 from J, leaving 12 bases between them. The CDR3 runs to 15 residues. From germline, CDR1 is SGHTA and CDR2 FQGNSA. The authors amplified TCR beta CDR3 regions from RNA transcripts. First-round RT-PCR used HTBI primers; second-round multiplex PCR followed. TCRdb ran MiXCR on the multiplex PCR reads and lists one entry per CDR3 protein. The sample consists of some 210,000 distinct CDR3 sequences, 29% of them appearing once. This clonotype was detected ten times or more.

This clonotype was sampled from a man in his fifties with Graves' ophthalmopathy. Input material: peripheral blood. The V call is TRBV7-2, the J call TRBJ2-2; the D is unclear. The CDR3 sequence is CASSLALFDSGELFF. Here the CDR3 DNA reads TGTGCCAGCAGCTTAGCGCTCTTTGATAGCGGGGAGCTGTTTTTT.